Presented here are 2 T cell receptor beta chains from one specimen sequenced in a study of breast tumors, draining lymph nodes, adjacent tissues. Each CDR3 protein gets one entry after TCRdb re-called the multiplex PCR reads with MiXCR. In the table there are fewer than 200,000 distinct CDR3 sequences, 30% to 35% of which are singletons. Breast cancer patients provided tissue from their axillary draining lymph nodes. Sequencing used axillary lymph node tissue. Receptors originate from a female donor with breast cancer. Some clones in this sample may be carry-over from other donors' samples.

In its sample, this clonotype was seen many times. The chain couples TRBV7-6 to TRBJ2-1, with a tentative D call TRBD2 (6 bases). Deletions cut 3 bases from V and 10 bases from J, with 19 bases between. The CDR3 totals 15 residues. The germline CDR1 and CDR2 sequences are SGHVS and FNYEAQ. CDR3 in amino acids: CASSFRLRRGDEQFF. The DNA of the CDR3 is TGTGCCAGCAGCTTCAGGCTAAGGAGGGGCGACGAGCAGTTCTTC.

A word on this clonotype: Because it lacks the conserved phenylalanine or tryptophan at the end, this CDR3 is likely a read error. The DNA is omitted, as the CDR3 cannot be located on it reliably, and the CDR3 follows TCRdb's listing. This chain connects TRBV14 to TRBJ1-6; whether TRBD1, the table's D call, matches the DNA was not checked. CDR1 SGHDN and CDR2 FVKESK come from the germline V gene. The CDR3 length is 8 residues, termini included. CDR3 loop: CASSQWGG.